These T cell receptor beta chains were read from a single sample in a study of blood T cells in healthy people across ages. TCRdb passed the 5' RACE reads through MiXCR, listing each CDR3 protein once. The sample carries around 1,000,000 distinct CDR3 sequences, around 27% recorded once. The sample also formed part of further work on T cells of mothers and their children.

The sample taken for sequencing was blood. All receptors derive from a girl aged 2 to 10 in good health. Each CDR3 is given with its conserved first and last residue. Fields, in order: D gene, clone size, V gene, J gene, CDR3 DNA, CDR3 protein. The D gene is left open where the match is weak. The size field is filled for only some rows; it gives once, few, many or a size class.

D gene: -
clone size: -
V gene: TRBV9
J gene: TRBJ2-7
CDR3 DNA: TGTGCCAGCAGCGTAGGTGACAGAAGCTCCTACGAGCAGTACTTC
CDR3 protein: CASSVGDRSSYEQYF

D gene: -
clone size: -
V gene: TRBV28
J gene: TRBJ2-1
CDR3 DNA: TGTGCCAGCAGTTTTCGGGGAAACTACGAGCAGTGCTTC
CDR3 protein: CASSFRGNYEQCF

D gene: -
clone size: -
V gene: TRBV12-3/TRBV12-4
J gene: TRBJ2-7
CDR3 DNA: TGTGCCAGCAGGGAGGGGACAGACTCGGGCGAGCAGTACTTC
CDR3 protein: CASREGTDSGEQYF

D gene: TRBD2
clone size: -
V gene: TRBV4-1
J gene: TRBJ2-5
CDR3 DNA: TGCGCCAGCAGCCAAGTAGGACTAGCGGTGAAAGAGACCCAGTACTTC
CDR3 protein: CASSQVGLAVKETQYF

D gene: -
clone size: -
V gene: TRBV20-1
J gene: TRBJ2-1
CDR3 DNA: TGCAGTGCTAGAGAGCGGAAGGGGGTTTACAATGAGCAGTTCTTC
CDR3 protein: CSARERKGVYNEQFF

D gene: TRBD1
clone size: once
V gene: TRBV20-1
J gene: TRBJ2-3
CDR3 DNA: TGCAGTGCCTTGGGACAGCTCGCAGATACGCAGTATTTT
CDR3 protein: CSALGQLADTQYF

D gene: -
clone size: few
V gene: TRBV11-2
J gene: TRBJ1-5
CDR3 DNA: TGTGCCAGCAGCTTGGGGTACAGGGCGTTGGGGCCCCAGCATTTT
CDR3 protein: CASSLGYRALGPQHF

D gene: TRBD1
clone size: -
V gene: TRBV12-3/TRBV12-4
J gene: TRBJ2-1
CDR3 DNA: TGTGCCAGCAGTTCTTTTTCTGGGACAGGGAACAATGAGCAGTTCTTC
CDR3 protein: CASSSFSGTGNNEQFF

D gene: TRBD2
clone size: -
V gene: TRBV12-3/TRBV12-4
J gene: TRBJ2-5
CDR3 DNA: TGTGCCAGCACCGTGACTAGCGGGGTCGAGACCCAGTACTTC
CDR3 protein: CASTVTSGVETQYF

D gene: TRBD1
clone size: -
V gene: TRBV4-1
J gene: TRBJ2-7
CDR3 DNA: TGCGCCAGCAGCCAAGAAGTGGGACAGATCTACGAGCAGTACTTC
CDR3 protein: CASSQEVGQIYEQYF

D gene: -
clone size: few
V gene: TRBV12-5
J gene: TRBJ2-1
CDR3 DNA: TGTGCTAGTGGTTTTGAGCAGTTCTTC
CDR3 protein: CASGFEQFF

D gene: -
clone size: few
V gene: TRBV6-6
J gene: TRBJ2-1
CDR3 DNA: TGTGCCAGCATAGCCAGCCAGCTCTACAATGAGCAGTTCTTC
CDR3 protein: CASIASQLYNEQFF

D gene: -
clone size: few
V gene: TRBV14
J gene: TRBJ2-5
CDR3 DNA: TGTGCCAACAGCCAAGTCCTAGCCTTGTGGGAGACCCAGTACTTC
CDR3 protein: CANSQVLALWETQYF

D gene: -
clone size: few
V gene: TRBV15
J gene: TRBJ2-1
CDR3 DNA: TGTGCCACCAGCAGAGATTTTTTCAATGAGCAGTTCTTC
CDR3 protein: CATSRDFFNEQFF

D gene: -
clone size: -
V gene: TRBV15
J gene: TRBJ2-3
CDR3 DNA: TGTGCCACCGGCAGGAGGGCCGTTGAGAGTGCGGATACGCAGTATTTT
CDR3 protein: CATGRRAVESADTQYF

D gene: -
clone size: few
V gene: TRBV20-1
J gene: TRBJ1-3
CDR3 DNA: TGCAGTGCTAGTGTAGCTTCCTCTGGAAACACCATATATTTT
CDR3 protein: CSASVASSGNTIYF

D gene: TRBD1
clone size: -
V gene: TRBV4-2
J gene: TRBJ1-1
CDR3 DNA: TGTGCCAGCAGCCCTTCAGGGGGCAGTCTGAACACTGAAGCTTTCTTT
CDR3 protein: CASSPSGGSLNTEAFF

D gene: -
clone size: -
V gene: TRBV9
J gene: TRBJ2-5
CDR3 DNA: TGTGCCAGCAGCCCAGCATTTGGGGAGGAGGAGGAGACCCAGTACTTC
CDR3 protein: CASSPAFGEEEETQYF

D gene: -
clone size: -
V gene: TRBV11-2
J gene: TRBJ2-4
CDR3 DNA: TGTGCCAGCAGCTCCGTGAGGGGGAAAAACATTCAGTACTTC
CDR3 protein: CASSSVRGKNIQYF

D gene: -
clone size: few
V gene: TRBV18
J gene: TRBJ2-2
CDR3 DNA: TGTGCCAGCTCACCGACCGCACCAGGGCCACTTGCCGGGGAGCTGTTTTTT
CDR3 protein: CASSPTAPGPLAGELFF

D gene: -
clone size: few
V gene: TRBV5-1
J gene: TRBJ1-2
CDR3 DNA: TGCGCCAGCAGCTTGGCGACAGCGACGAGTGGCTACACCTTC
CDR3 protein: CASSLATATSGYTF

D gene: -
clone size: few
V gene: TRBV19
J gene: TRBJ2-2
CDR3 DNA: TGTGCCAGTAGTACGAAAGGGAACACCGGGGAGCTGTTTTTT
CDR3 protein: CASSTKGNTGELFF

D gene: TRBD1
clone size: -
V gene: TRBV19
J gene: TRBJ2-5
CDR3 DNA: TGTGCCAGTAGTAGAGGGGACAGGGGTGAAAAGACCCAGTACTTC
CDR3 protein: CASSRGDRGEKTQYF

D gene: -
clone size: -
V gene: TRBV28
J gene: TRBJ2-2
CDR3 DNA: TGTGCCAGCAGTTACCCGCTGGCCGGGGAGCTGTTTTTT
CDR3 protein: CASSYPLAGELFF

D gene: -
clone size: -
V gene: TRBV25-1
J gene: TRBJ2-3
CDR3 DNA: TGTGCCAGCAGTGAATTATCGGCAGGGCCAAGCACAGATACGCAGTATTTT
CDR3 protein: CASSELSAGPSTDTQYF

D gene: -
clone size: -
V gene: TRBV9
J gene: TRBJ2-7
CDR3 DNA: TGTGCCAGCAGCGCTCTCCGGGACAACGGCTACGAGCAGTACTTC
CDR3 protein: CASSALRDNGYEQYF

D gene: -
clone size: -
V gene: TRBV9
J gene: TRBJ1-1
CDR3 DNA: TGTGCCAGCAGCGTAGTCGGGACAGAAGCTTTCTTT
CDR3 protein: CASSVVGTEAFF

D gene: -
clone size: few
V gene: TRBV5-1
J gene: TRBJ2-5
CDR3 DNA: TGCGCCAGCAGCTCTGTCGACAGTAAAGAGACCCAGTACTTC
CDR3 protein: CASSSVDSKETQYF

D gene: TRBD1
clone size: -
V gene: TRBV20-1
J gene: TRBJ1-2
CDR3 DNA: TGCAGTGCGGAGACAGGGGGCAACTATGGCTACACCTTC
CDR3 protein: CSAETGGNYGYTF

D gene: TRBD1
clone size: many
V gene: TRBV27
J gene: TRBJ2-4
CDR3 DNA: TGTGCCAGCAGTTCCGGGACAGGGGGGGCAGCCAAAAACATTCAGTACTTC
CDR3 protein: CASSSGTGGAAKNIQYF

D gene: -
clone size: -
V gene: TRBV7-9
J gene: TRBJ2-3
CDR3 DNA: TGTGCCAGCAGCTTATGGCCAACGGGGGCCGAAGATACGCAGTATTTT
CDR3 protein: CASSLWPTGAEDTQYF

D gene: -
clone size: -
V gene: TRBV20-1
J gene: TRBJ2-2
CDR3 DNA: TGCAGTGCTAGAGAAGGCAGTCCGAACACCGGGGAGCTGTTTTTT
CDR3 protein: CSAREGSPNTGELFF

D gene: -
clone size: -
V gene: TRBV20-1
J gene: TRBJ2-1
CDR3 DNA: TGCAGTGCGGGGGGAGTAACCTACAATGAGCAGTTCTTC
CDR3 protein: CSAGGVTYNEQFF

D gene: -
clone size: -
V gene: TRBV7-8
J gene: TRBJ2-7
CDR3 DNA: TGTGCCAGCAGTGGGTTGTGGGAGCAGTACTTC
CDR3 protein: CASSGLWEQYF

D gene: -
clone size: -
V gene: TRBV5-5
J gene: TRBJ2-7
CDR3 DNA: TGTGCCAGCAGCTCCGCTTGGACAACCTACGAGCAGTACTTC
CDR3 protein: CASSSAWTTYEQYF

D gene: -
clone size: -
V gene: TRBV20-1
J gene: TRBJ2-5
CDR3 DNA: TGCAGTGCTAGAGAAAGTCCGCAAGAGACCCAGCACTTC
CDR3 protein: CSARESPQETQHF

D gene: TRBD2
clone size: -
V gene: TRBV29-1
J gene: TRBJ2-1
CDR3 DNA: TGCAGCGTTGAAGGACTAGCACCGAGCTCCTACAATGGGCAGTTCTTC
CDR3 protein: CSVEGLAPSSYNGQFF

D gene: -
clone size: -
V gene: TRBV29-1
J gene: TRBJ1-2
CDR3 DNA: TGCAGCGTTGAAAGGGTGTCTTTTGGCTACACCTTC
CDR3 protein: CSVERVSFGYTF

D gene: TRBD2
clone size: few
V gene: TRBV13
J gene: TRBJ2-5
CDR3 DNA: TGTGCCAGCAGTCAAAGGGGTCAAGCGGGGGCCCGTTGGGAGACCCAGTACTTC
CDR3 protein: CASSQRGQAGARWETQYF

D gene: TRBD2
clone size: -
V gene: TRBV7-9
J gene: TRBJ2-3
CDR3 DNA: TGTGCCAGCAGCCCTTTGGGGACTAGCGGGGCGGATACGCAGTATTTT
CDR3 protein: CASSPLGTSGADTQYF

D gene: TRBD2
clone size: -
V gene: TRBV6-2/TRBV6-3
J gene: TRBJ2-3
CDR3 DNA: TGTGCCAGCAGTCGGATCGGACTAGCTAGGGGCACAGATACGCAGTATTTT
CDR3 protein: CASSRIGLARGTDTQYF

D gene: -
clone size: -
V gene: TRBV2
J gene: TRBJ2-1
CDR3 DNA: TGTGCCAGCAGTGACGAGACTAGAAGGAGTGAGCAGTTCTTC
CDR3 protein: CASSDETRRSEQFF